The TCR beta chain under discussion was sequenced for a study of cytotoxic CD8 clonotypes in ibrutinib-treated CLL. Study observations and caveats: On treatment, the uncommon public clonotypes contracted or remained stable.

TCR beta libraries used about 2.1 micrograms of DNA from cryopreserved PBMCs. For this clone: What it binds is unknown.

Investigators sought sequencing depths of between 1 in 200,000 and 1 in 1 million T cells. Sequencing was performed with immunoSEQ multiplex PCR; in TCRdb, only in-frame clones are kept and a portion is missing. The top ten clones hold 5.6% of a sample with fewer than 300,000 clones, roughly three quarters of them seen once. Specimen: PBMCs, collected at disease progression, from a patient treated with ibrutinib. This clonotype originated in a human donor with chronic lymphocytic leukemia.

The CDR3 DNA sequence: TGCGCCAGCAGCCAAGACCGGGACCGCACCTACGAGCAGTACTTC. Its translation is CASSQDRDRTYEQYF. This chain links TRBV4-1 with TRBJ2-7, with D perhaps being TRBD1 or TRBD2 (5 bases each). V was clipped by 0 bases and J by 2 bases, with 11 bases between them. The V gene's germline CDR1 is MGHRA and CDR2 YSYEKL. The CDR3 runs 15 residues.